The T cell receptor beta chain under discussion was sequenced for a study of blood T cells in healthy people across ages (dated by TCRdb to between 2015 and 2016). General notes on the study: Template switching captured roughly one uniquely barcoded TCR beta cDNA molecule per two T cells in model experiments. Two additional independent replicas of 1 million unique cDNA reads from the same blood draw were analyzed for two donors (one aged 18 to 30 and one aged 80 or older). To avoid experimental bias, donors of different ages were randomly spread across the sequencing lanes. The donors were divided into four age groups: young (average around 15 years), middle-aged (about 39), aged (around 67) and long-lived (around 80). The study measured age-related changes in TCR beta repertoire diversity using deep sequencing normalized with unique cDNA molecular identifiers. Beyond this particular receptor, the publication reports: Estimates of total diversity based on one million sequenced T cells were regarded as lower bounds and as underestimates. There was a strong correlation between observed TCR beta diversity and the percentage of naive T cells measured by flow cytometry. Compared with the aged group, the long-lived group had more naive CD4+ T cells, fewer expanded clones and increased TCR diversity, suggesting age selection. As age increased, observed TCR beta diversity per million T cells dropped in a roughly linear way, and a significant reduction was already evident by age around 41. Bulk unsorted PBMC profiling prevented conclusive comparison of naive and antigen-experienced compartments. Because donor CMV infection status was unknown, age-related changes in expanded clonotypes were potentially confounded.

Libraries were made using 5' RACE. Sequencing was performed on an Illumina HiSeq 2500. The second PCR ran for about 6 to 11 cycles and used a J-beta primer mix along with a sample-barcoded 5' primer. A template-switch 5' adaptor carrying 12 random nucleotides introduced a unique molecular identifier onto each TCR beta cDNA molecule. Each sample yielded at least 2.5 million CDR3-containing paired-end reads. First-strand cDNA was synthesized from all RNA with the Mint cDNA synthesis kit, primed by a TRBC-specific oligonucleotide. After uracil-DNA glycosylase treatment, a first 18-cycle PCR used universal primers M1SS and BC2_uni_R on all cDNA. The original methods were these. Each sample was normalized by randomly selecting 1 million high-quality reads, each carrying a distinct molecular identifier. Instead of being binned into consensus sequences, reads with shared molecular identifiers were discarded. CDR3 identification, clonotype clustering and error correction used MiTCR with a Q25 quality threshold and the strictest error-elimination algorithm. A nonparametric unseen species model using Euler transformation provided a lower-bound estimate of total TCR beta diversity. The public sequencing data were trimmed at Q25 with fastp and processed into clonotypes with MiXCR by TCRdb, which kept only in-frame beta chains. Rows with a matching CDR3 protein are joined into one entry that keeps the most common DNA and genes. TCRdb's processing, not the study's, gives the V and J calls here. The sample table holds about 1.8 million distinct CDR3 sequences, of which 40% to 55% were seen once. Clones ranked in the top ten supply approximately 2.1% of the sample.

Notes on this clonotype: Its antigen is not yet known. No base quality values were provided; no much bigger clone lies one nucleotide off.

Donors were approximately 42 systemically healthy Caucasian individuals from Russia aged roughly 6 to 100 years. Ten milliliters of peripheral blood were collected from each donor into EDTA-treated Vacutainer tubes. PBMCs were isolated by Ficoll-Paque density-gradient centrifugation, with at least 6.5 million obtained per sample. Total RNA, at least 5 micrograms per sample, was extracted from PBMCs with Trizol reagent. For every donor, flow cytometry on a PBMC aliquot measured the percentage of naive CD45RAhigh/CD27high T cells. Reading the germline V gene gives CDR1 MGHRA and CDR2 YSYEKL. After removal of 1 base from V and 9 bases from J, the junction retains 7 bases not matched to a gene. Reading from cysteine to phenylalanine, the CDR3 counts 14 amino acids. Of the read, only the CDR3 DNA is kept; its 42 bases are in frame from base 1.

Recombination linked TRBV4-1 to TRBJ2-3; TRBD1 fits 7 bases in the junction. Sequencing used blood. The clonotype originates from a woman in her thirties or forties in good health. CDR3 region: CASSQAQGWSTQYF. The DNA is as follows: TGCGCCAGCAGCCAAGCACAGGGGTGGAGCACGCAGTATTTT.